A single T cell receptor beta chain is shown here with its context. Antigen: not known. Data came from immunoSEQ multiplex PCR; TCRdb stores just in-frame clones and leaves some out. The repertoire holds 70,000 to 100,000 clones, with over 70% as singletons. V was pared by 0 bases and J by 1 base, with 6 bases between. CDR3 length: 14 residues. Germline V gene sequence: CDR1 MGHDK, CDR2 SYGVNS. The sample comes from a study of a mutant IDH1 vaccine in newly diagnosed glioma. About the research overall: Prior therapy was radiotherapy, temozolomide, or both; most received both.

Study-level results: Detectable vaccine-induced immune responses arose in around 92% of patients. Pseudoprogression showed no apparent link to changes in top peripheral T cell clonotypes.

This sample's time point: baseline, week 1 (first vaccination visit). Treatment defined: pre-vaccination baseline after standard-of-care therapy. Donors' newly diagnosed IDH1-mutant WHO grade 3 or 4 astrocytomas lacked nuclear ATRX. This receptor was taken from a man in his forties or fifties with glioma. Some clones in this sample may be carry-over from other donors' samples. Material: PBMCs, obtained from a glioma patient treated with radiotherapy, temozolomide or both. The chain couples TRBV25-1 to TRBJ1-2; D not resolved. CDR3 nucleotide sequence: TGTGCCAGCAGTGAATACCACGGTAACTATGGCTACACCTTC. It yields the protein CASSEYHGNYGYTF.